This entry lists 15 T cell receptor beta chains sequenced from one sample in a study of siplizumab effects on memory and regulatory T cells. TCRdb's copy holds only in-frame clones and misses some; the assay was immunoSEQ multiplex PCR. The table has roughly 100,000 clones, around 90% seen once; the top ten hold around 1.1%. What was sequenced was CD4+ T cells sorted from blood. These receptors were obtained from a human donor in good health.

This chain uses TRBV19 with TRBJ1-1; D is uncertain. V lost 7 bases and J lost 1, with 4 bases in between. The length of the CDR3 is 11 residues. Germline V CDR1 and CDR2: LNHDA, SQIVND (reference sequence). CDR3 residues: CASKWNTEAFF. In nucleotides, the CDR3 is TGTGCCAGTAAATGGAACACTGAAGCTTTCTTT.

The gene calls are TRBV28 and TRBJ2-2; possibly TRBD2 for D (5 bases). V shed 7 bases and J shed 1 base, with 13 bases lying between them. The CDR3 is made up of 15 amino acids. Germline CDR1 MDHEN, CDR2 SYDVKM. CDR3 in DNA: TGTGCCAGCAACGGGGAGAATAAGAACACCGGGGAGCTGTTTTTT. Amino acids: CASNGENKNTGELFF.

The chain recombines TRBV4-1 with TRBJ2-1; 10 positions match TRBD2. J was trimmed by 3 bases and V by 6 bases; bases with no gene match: 8. Germline V gene lookup returns CDR1 MGHRA and CDR2 YSYEKL. The CDR3 spans 16 residues. In DNA form, the CDR3 reads TGCGCCAGCAGGAACACCGGGACTAGCGTCTACAATGAGCAGTTCTTC. This gives the protein CASRNTGTSVYNEQFF.

The chain uses TRBV29-1 and TRBJ1-2; TRBD1 is a possible D gene (6 bases). V was clipped by 4 bases and J by 6 bases, with 15 bases between them. The CDR3 runs to 13 residues. The germline gives CDR1 SQVTM, CDR2 ANQGSEA. CDR3 in DNA: TGCAGCGTTGTCGGGGGAACAGGGCATGGCTACACCTTC. Protein: CSVVGGTGHGYTF.

This clone was found once. The genes are TRBV18 and TRBJ2-2; D possibly matches TRBD1 or TRBD2 (5 bases each). V was trimmed by 6 bases and J by 4 bases, leaving 15 bases between them. This CDR3 spans 15 amino acids. Germline CDR1 KGHSH, CDR2 LQKENI. The CDR3 sequence: CASSPTRAGTGELFF. CDR3 in DNA: TGTGCCAGCTCCCCGACCAGGGCGGGCACCGGGGAGCTGTTTTTT.

The chain employs TRBV6-5 and TRBJ2-2; D might be TRBD2 (6 bases). The CDR3 sequence is 15 residues long. Germline V lookup: CDR1 MNHEY, CDR2 SVGAGI. V shed 4 bases and J shed 2 bases, with 11 bases lying between them. The CDR3 DNA is TGTGCCAGCAGTTTGGTAGCGGTTAACACCGGGGAGCTGTTTTTT. Translation: CASSLVAVNTGELFF.

J is TRBJ2-5 and V is TRBV15, with 12 bases matching TRBD2. The CDR3 spans 18 residues. V shed 0 bases, J shed 5 bases, and the junction held 10 bases outside the gene matches. CDR1 and CDR2 (germline): LNHNV, YYDKDF (reference sequence). In DNA form, the CDR3 reads TGTGCCACCAGCAGAGATCTGCTAGCGGGAGGGCGGGTGGAGACCCAGTACTTC. Translating gives CATSRDLLAGGRVETQYF.

This rearrangement joins TRBV6-1 to TRBJ1-1; D gene ambiguous. Germline V CDR1 and CDR2: MNHNS, SASEGT. The germline V and J ends were trimmed by 1 base and 1 base, with 4 bases remaining between them. CDR3 length: 13 residues. CDR3 region: CASSEVSNTEAFF. The CDR3, as DNA: TGTGCCAGCAGTGAAGTTTCGAACACTGAAGCTTTCTTT.

This clone was picked up one time. The rearrangement joins TRBV2 to TRBJ1-1; tentatively, D is TRBD1 (5 bases). Germline V lookup: CDR1 SNHLY, CDR2 FYNNEI. The CDR3 spans 14 residues. V dropped 3 bases and J dropped 4 bases, with 12 bases sitting between them. The CDR3 sequence: CASSENMRGTEAFF. As DNA, the CDR3 is TGTGCCAGCAGTGAGAACATGAGGGGCACTGAAGCTTTCTTT.

The chain employs TRBV11-3 and TRBJ2-5, with 12 bases that match TRBD2. V was clipped by 2 bases and J by 2 bases; unmatched bases: 3. The germline V gene has CDR1 SGHNT and CDR2 YENEEA. CDR3 length: 16 residues. The CDR3 nucleotides read TGTGCCAGCAGCTTACGGCTAGCGGGAGGGCAAGAGACCCAGTACTTC. It is translated as CASSLRLAGGQETQYF. Together with reference TRBV11-3 and TRBJ2-5, the CDR3 gives the full variable domain: EAGVVQSPRYKIIEKKQPVAFWCNPISGHNTLYWYLQNLGQGPELLIRYENEEAVDDSQLPKDRFSAERLKGVDSTLKIQPAELGDSAVYLCASSLRLAGGQETQYFGPGTRLLVL.

This chain joins TRBV10-2 and TRBJ2-2, with D possibly TRBD2 on 6 matching bases. Trimming pared 6 bases from V and 0 bases from J, leaving 14 bases between. This CDR3 spans 16 amino acids. Germline V CDR1 and CDR2: WSHSY, SAAADI. CDR3 amino acids: CASRGMGGANTGELFF. The DNA for the CDR3 is TGCGCCAGCAGGGGCATGGGAGGCGCGAACACCGGGGAGCTGTTTTTT.

V is TRBV28 and J is TRBJ2-6; 7 bases are a match to TRBD2. The CDR3 spans 22 residues. Germline lookup yields CDR1 MDHEN and CDR2 SYDVKM. V gave up 5 bases and J gave up 1 base; unmatched junction bases: 23. This CDR3 reads CASSVPGLGGLGTTSGANVLTF. Written as DNA, the CDR3 is TGTGCCAGCAGTGTCCCGGGATTAGGAGGACTAGGCACGACATCTGGGGCCAACGTCCTGACTTTC.

The CDR3 DNA reads TGCGCCAGCCGCCCGACAGGGACCTACGAGCAGTACTTC. This translates into CASRPTGTYEQYF. The J gene is TRBJ2-7, the V gene TRBV23-1; 7 nucleotides agree with TRBD1. TRBV23-1 is given ORF status, its function remaining uncertain. The CDR3 runs to 13 residues. The V gene end was trimmed by 8 bases and the J gene end by 2 bases; junction bases not matched to a gene: 6.

The chain has TRBV2 and TRBJ2-1; 9 bases map to TRBD2. This CDR3 has 15 residues. CDR1 and CDR2 from the germline V gene are SNHLY and FYNNEI. With 4 bases clipped from V and 6 bases from J, the junction kept 7 bases outside the gene matches. CDR3 sequence: CASSAGLAFSNEQFF. For the CDR3, the DNA is TGTGCCAGCAGTGCGGGACTAGCATTCTCCAATGAGCAGTTCTTC.

This clone was seen only a few times. The V call is TRBV2, the J call TRBJ1-5; D gene uncertain. Trimming stripped 5 bases from V and 7 bases from J, with 9 bases between. The CDR3 runs 12 residues. CDR1 and CDR2 from the germline V gene are SNHLY and FYNNEI. The CDR3 loop reads CASSQAIQPQHF. In nucleotides, the CDR3 is TGTGCCAGCAGTCAGGCAATCCAGCCCCAGCATTTT.